This record looks at one T cell receptor (beta chain) sequence and its context. The data were taken from a study of T cells after posttransplantation cyclophosphamide. Assay: immunoSEQ multiplex PCR; the TCRdb copy retains only in-frame clones and omits some. This sample has 51,000 or so clones, with 85% to 95% found just once. The CDR3 consists of 14 residues. Trimming stripped 10 bases from V and 0 bases from J, with 15 bases between. The germline CDR1 and CDR2 sequences are MNHGY and SAAAGT. Sequenced material: PBMCs. The source is a woman in her 30s in good health and a related stem cell transplant donor. The V gene is TRBV6-8, the J gene TRBJ1-1; no clear D gene. The CDR3 sequence: CANPGLYMNTEAFF. CDR3 in DNA: TGTGCCAACCCAGGCTTATACATGAACACTGAAGCTTTCTTT.